These 21 T cell receptor beta chains originate from one sample sequenced in a study of shared clonotypes between healthy human individuals. Produced via immunoSEQ multiplex PCR; TCRdb's table is partial and in-frame only. Here the sample spans hundreds of thousands of clones, approximately 90% being singletons. CD45RO-negative cells were positively selected for CCR7, leaving out terminally differentiated effector memory CD45RA+ cells. The sequenced sample was naive CD8+ T cells sorted from blood. The receptors stem from a young man in good health.

The V gene is TRBV4-2, the J gene TRBJ2-1; D could derive from TRBD1 or TRBD2 (6 bases each). Between the trimmed V and J ends, which lost 4 bases and 10 bases, there was a span of 14 bases. Germline CDR1 and CDR2: LGHNA and YNFKEQ. The CDR3 sequence is 13 residues long. CDR3: CASSPSGAGEQFF. The CDR3 bases are TGTGCCAGCAGCCCCTCGGGGGCGGGGGAGCAGTTCTTC.

The CDR3, as DNA: TGTGCCAGCAGCTTAGGAGGGGCGGGAAGTGTCAAAAACATTCAGTACTTC. This sequence encodes CASSLGGAGSVKNIQYF. This chain connects TRBV7-8 to TRBJ2-4; tentative D call: TRBD2 (6 bases). The V gene's germline CDR1 is SGHVS and CDR2 FQNEAQ. Trimming took off 1 base at V and 3 bases at J, with 16 bases between the two ends. CDR3 length: 17 amino acids.

The rearrangement joins TRBV29-1 to TRBJ2-7; 7 bases are shared with TRBD1. This CDR3 has 13 amino acids. V shed 7 bases, J shed 0 bases, and the junction held 6 bases outside the gene matches. Germline CDR1 is SQVTM and CDR2 is ANQGSEA. This chain's CDR3 is CSAGTVSSYEQYF. CDR3 in DNA: TGCAGCGCTGGGACAGTCAGCTCCTACGAGCAGTACTTC.

The V gene is TRBV7-9, the J gene TRBJ2-7; either TRBD1 or TRBD2 may fit D (5 bases each). The CDR3 contains 14 residues. With 5 bases removed from V and 3 bases from J, the gap between germline ends came to 14 bases. Germline V lookup: CDR1 SEHNR, CDR2 FQNEAQ (reference sequence). CDR3 in DNA: TGTGCCAGCAGCCCCGGGACGGCAGGCTACGAGCAGTACTTC. Its protein product is CASSPGTAGYEQYF.

V usage is TRBV19 and J usage is TRBJ2-3, with no clear D. Per the germline V gene, CDR1 is LNHDA and CDR2 is SQIVND (reference sequence). This CDR3 spans 13 amino acids. Trimming left V 5 bases short and J 0 bases short, with 6 bases between. CDR3 in DNA: TGTGCCAGTAGTCGGCTAAGCACAGATACGCAGTATTTT. Protein: CASSRLSTDTQYF.

The gene calls are TRBV9 and TRBJ2-5; no firm D call. There are 15 residues in the CDR3. CDR1 and CDR2 (germline): SGDLS, YYNGEE. Trimming left V 0 bases short and J 5 bases short, with 14 bases between. Here the CDR3 reads CASSVGLQSRETQYF. In nucleotides, the CDR3 is TGTGCCAGCAGCGTAGGTCTGCAGTCTCGGGAGACCCAGTACTTC.

The chain employs TRBV5-4 and TRBJ1-5; 9 bases are a match to TRBD1. With V trimmed by 4 bases and J by 7 bases, 9 bases remained unmatched. Germline V gene data show CDR1 as SGHNT and CDR2 as YYREEE (reference sequence). This CDR3 has 15 residues. The CDR3: CASSTGPGQGQPQHF. The CDR3 coding sequence is TGTGCCAGCAGCACAGGCCCGGGACAGGGACAGCCCCAGCATTTT.

The chain carries TRBV13 and TRBJ1-1, with unresolved D. The CDR3 contains 14 residues. The germline gives CDR1 PRHDT, CDR2 FYEKMQ (reference sequence). V was cut by 4 bases and J by 11 bases, with 20 bases left in between. The CDR3 sequence: CASSSRLGLKEAFF. The DNA of the CDR3 is TGTGCCAGCAGCTCGAGGCTTGGGTTGAAGGAGGCTTTCTTT.

The V gene is TRBV4-3, the J gene TRBJ2-6, with D maybe TRBD1 (6 bases). With 4 bases removed from V and 4 bases from J, the gap between germline ends came to 11 bases. The CDR3 is 15 residues long. Germline CDR1 reads LGHNA; CDR2 reads YSLEER. The CDR3 DNA is TGCGCCAGCAGCCCGGACAGCCGGGGGGCCAACGTCCTGACTTTC. Translating it yields CASSPDSRGANVLTF.

The V and J genes are TRBV27 and TRBJ2-7; TRBD1 matches at 9 bases. In germline, CDR1 is MNHEY, CDR2 SMNVEV (reference sequence). J was trimmed by 6 bases and V by 7 bases; bases with no gene match: 13. The CDR3 totals 15 residues. CDR3 DNA sequence: TGTGCCAGCAAGCCATCGGACAGGGGCTGGGGCGAGCAGTACTTC. Translated: CASKPSDRGWGEQYF.

The rearrangement links TRBV30 to TRBJ2-7, with no clear D. Germline values: CDR1 GTSNPN, CDR2 SVGIG (reference sequence). The CDR3 runs to 14 residues. With 5 bases removed from V and 5 bases from J, the gap between germline ends came to 19 bases. The CDR3 DNA reads TGTGCCTGGGATGGGGAAGGGCACTACCACGAGCAGTACTTC. It is translated as CAWDGEGHYHEQYF.

Only one count was recorded for this clone. The chain is built from TRBV13 and TRBJ2-1, with 9 bases matching TRBD2. The CDR3 runs 15 residues. The ends lost 0 bases at V and 6 bases at J; junction bases unmatched: 3. Germline lookup yields CDR1 PRHDT and CDR2 FYEKMQ (reference sequence). The CDR3: CASSLGSGSSNEQFF. The CDR3 DNA reads as TGTGCCAGCAGCTTAGGTAGCGGGAGTTCCAATGAGCAGTTCTTC. Complete variable domain (other parts from reference TRBV13 and TRBJ2-1): AAGVIQSPRHLIKEKRETATLKCYPIPRHDTVYWYQQGPGQDPQFLISFYEKMQSDKGSIPDRFSAQQFSDYHSELNMSSLELGDSALYFCASSLGSGSSNEQFFGPGTRLTVL.

This chain uses TRBV18 with TRBJ2-7; perhaps TRBD1 as D (6 bases). Trimming took off 5 bases at V and 0 bases at J, with 17 bases between the two ends. Germline values: CDR1 KGHSH, CDR2 LQKENI. CDR3 length equals 16 residues. The CDR3 protein is CASSNPTGISSYEQYF. The DNA for the CDR3 is TGTGCCAGCTCAAACCCCACAGGGATAAGCTCCTACGAGCAGTACTTC.

The V call is TRBV7-2, the J call TRBJ2-7; TRBD2 matches 11 bases. CDR1 and CDR2 from the germline V gene are SGHTA and FQGNSA. This CDR3 spans 17 amino acids. V dropped 5 bases and J dropped 3; count of bases not matched to a gene: 12. CDR3 DNA sequence: TGTGCCAGCAGCCCAGGGACTAGCGGCCCCGCGCACTACGAGCAGTACTTC. This gives the protein CASSPGTSGPAHYEQYF.

This clone has a single count. This rearrangement joins TRBV21-1 to TRBJ2-1. TRBV21-1 is classified as a pseudogene. The CDR3 sequence is 16 residues long. DNA for the CDR3: TGTGCCAGCAGTGGCATACGGATCTATAATTACAATGAGCAGTTCTTC. This translates into CASSGIRIYNYNEQFF.

This chain connects TRBV5-1 to TRBJ2-3, with a weak D call TRBD1 (5 bases). The CDR3 is 15 amino acids. Germline V gene lookup returns CDR1 SGHRS and CDR2 YFSETQ. Trimming took 6 bases from V and 3 from J, leaving 17 bases between them. This chain's CDR3 is CASTQDTVTTDTQYF. As DNA, the CDR3 is TGCGCCAGCACCCAGGACACTGTCACGACAGATACGCAGTATTTT.

The V and J genes are TRBV9 and TRBJ2-3; D not certain. The germline V gene encodes CDR1 SGDLS and CDR2 YYNGEE. With 3 bases removed from V and 6 bases from J, the gap between germline ends came to 20 bases. CDR3 length: 16 amino acids. The CDR3 protein is CASSGGRTPSRDTQYF. The DNA for the CDR3 is TGTGCCAGCAGCGGTGGCAGAACCCCCAGTCGCGATACGCAGTATTTT. The whole variable domain, filled in from reference TRBV9 and TRBJ2-3, reads DSGVTQTPKHLITATGQRVTLRCSPRSGDLSVYWYQQSLDQGLQFLIQYYNGEERAKGNILERFSAQQFPDLHSELNLSSLELGDSALYFCASSGGRTPSRDTQYFGPGTRLTVL.

CDR3 in amino acids: CATGQPPNNEQFF. The CDR3 DNA is TGTGCCACAGGACAGCCCCCCAACAATGAGCAGTTCTTC. This rearrangement joins TRBV15 to TRBJ2-1; TRBD1 might be the D (6 bases). Per germline, CDR1 LNHNV and CDR2 YYDKDF (reference sequence). The CDR3 sequence is 13 residues long. The V gene lost 9 bases and the J gene lost 5 bases, with 14 bases spanning the gap.

A few counts support this clone. The rearrangement joins TRBV27 to TRBJ1-1; perhaps TRBD1 as D (6 bases). The CDR3 extends over 12 amino acids. CDR1 MNHEY and CDR2 SMNVEV come from the germline V gene (reference sequence). V lost 6 bases, J lost 14 bases, and 19 bases lay in between. CDR3 DNA: TGTGCCAGCAGCCAGGGGCCCAATTCACACTTCTTT. It yields the protein CASSQGPNSHFF.

The J gene is TRBJ2-7, the V gene TRBV29-1, with 8 nucleotides matching TRBD2. The V gene's germline CDR1 is SQVTM and CDR2 ANQGSEA. J was trimmed by 4 bases and V by 5 bases; bases with no gene match: 7. The CDR3 length is 13 residues. CDR3 sequence (DNA): TGCAGCGTTCAAGCGGGAGTCGGGTACGAGCAGTACTTC. Protein product: CSVQAGVGYEQYF.

The chain has TRBV21-1 and TRBJ2-4. TRBV21-1 is a pseudogene locus. CDR3 size: 14 residues. The CDR3: CASSKPGQKAIQYF. The CDR3 DNA sequence: TGTGCCAGCAGCAAACCCGGCCAAAAGGCCATTCAGTACTTC.